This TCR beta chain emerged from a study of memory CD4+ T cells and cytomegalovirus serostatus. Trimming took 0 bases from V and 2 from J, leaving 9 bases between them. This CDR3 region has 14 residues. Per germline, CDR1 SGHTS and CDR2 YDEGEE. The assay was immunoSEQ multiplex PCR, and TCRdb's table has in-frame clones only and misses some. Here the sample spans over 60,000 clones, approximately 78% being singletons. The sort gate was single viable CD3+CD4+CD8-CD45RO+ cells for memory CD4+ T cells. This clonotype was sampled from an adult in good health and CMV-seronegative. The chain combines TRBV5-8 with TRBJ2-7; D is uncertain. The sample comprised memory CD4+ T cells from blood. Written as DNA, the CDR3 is TGTGCCAGCAGCTTGGAGGACGGTACCTACGAGCAGTACTTC. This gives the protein CASSLEDGTYEQYF. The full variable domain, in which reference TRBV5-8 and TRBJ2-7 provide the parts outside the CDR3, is EAGVTQSPTHLIKTRGQQATLRCSPISGHTSVYWYQQALGLGLQFLLWYDEGEERNRGNFPPRFSGRQFPNYSSELNVNALELEDSALYLCASSLEDGTYEQYFGPGTRLTVT.